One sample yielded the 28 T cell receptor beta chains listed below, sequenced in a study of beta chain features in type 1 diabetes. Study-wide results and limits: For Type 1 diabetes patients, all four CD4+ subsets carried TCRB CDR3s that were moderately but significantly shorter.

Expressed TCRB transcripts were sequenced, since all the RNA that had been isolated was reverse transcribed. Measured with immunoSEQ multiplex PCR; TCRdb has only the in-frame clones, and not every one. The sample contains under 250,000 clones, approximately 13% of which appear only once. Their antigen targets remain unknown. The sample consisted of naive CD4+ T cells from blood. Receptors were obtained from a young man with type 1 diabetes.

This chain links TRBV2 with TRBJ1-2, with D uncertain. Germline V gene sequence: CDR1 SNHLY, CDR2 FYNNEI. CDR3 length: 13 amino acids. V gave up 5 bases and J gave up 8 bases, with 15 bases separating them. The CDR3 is CASSLTSGVGYTF. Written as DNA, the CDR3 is TGTGCCAGCAGTCTGACGTCCGGGGTGGGCTACACCTTC.

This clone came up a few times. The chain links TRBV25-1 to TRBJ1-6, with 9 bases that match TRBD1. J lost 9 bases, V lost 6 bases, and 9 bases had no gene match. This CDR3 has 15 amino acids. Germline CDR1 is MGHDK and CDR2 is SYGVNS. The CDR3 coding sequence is TGTGCCAGCAGCCCCCCCGGACAGGGGAGTTCACCCCTCCACTTT. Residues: CASSPPGQGSSPLHF.

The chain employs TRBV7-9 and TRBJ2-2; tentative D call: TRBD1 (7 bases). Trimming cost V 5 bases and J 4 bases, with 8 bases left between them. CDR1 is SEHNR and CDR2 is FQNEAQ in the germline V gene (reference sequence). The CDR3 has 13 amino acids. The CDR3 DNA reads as TGTGCCAGCAGCCAGGGGGGCACCGGGGAGCTGTTTTTT. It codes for CASSQGGTGELFF.

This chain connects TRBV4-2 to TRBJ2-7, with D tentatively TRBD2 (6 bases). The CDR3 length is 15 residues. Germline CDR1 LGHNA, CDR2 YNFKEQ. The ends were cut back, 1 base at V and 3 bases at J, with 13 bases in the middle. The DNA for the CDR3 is TGTGCCAGCAGCCAAGTGCGGGATCGCATCTACGAGCAGTACTTC. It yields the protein CASSQVRDRIYEQYF.

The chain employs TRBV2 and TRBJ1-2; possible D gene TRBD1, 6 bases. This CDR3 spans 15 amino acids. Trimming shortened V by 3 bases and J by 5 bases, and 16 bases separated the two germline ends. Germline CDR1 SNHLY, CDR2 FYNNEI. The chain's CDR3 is CASSETLGAWYGYTF. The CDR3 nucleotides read TGTGCCAGCAGTGAGACCTTGGGGGCTTGGTATGGCTACACCTTC.

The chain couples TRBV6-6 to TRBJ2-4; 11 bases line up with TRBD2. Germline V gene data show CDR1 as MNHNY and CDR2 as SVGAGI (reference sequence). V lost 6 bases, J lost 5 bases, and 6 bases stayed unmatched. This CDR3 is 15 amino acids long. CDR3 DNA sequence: TGTGCCAGCAGCCCTAGCGGGGGGCGCGAAAACATTCAGTACTTC. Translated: CASSPSGGRENIQYF.

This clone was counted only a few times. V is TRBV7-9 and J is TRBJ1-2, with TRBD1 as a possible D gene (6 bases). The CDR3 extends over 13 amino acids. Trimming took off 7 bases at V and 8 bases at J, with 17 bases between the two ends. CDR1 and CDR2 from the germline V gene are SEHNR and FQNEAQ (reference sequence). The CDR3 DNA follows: TGTGCCAGCACCCGGGGGGCAGGGGTCGGCTACACCTTC. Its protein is CASTRGAGVGYTF.

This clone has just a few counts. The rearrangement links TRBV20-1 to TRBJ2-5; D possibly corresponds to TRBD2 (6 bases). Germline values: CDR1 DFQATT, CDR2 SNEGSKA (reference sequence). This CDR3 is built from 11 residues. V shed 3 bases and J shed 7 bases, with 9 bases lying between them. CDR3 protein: CSARTSGTQYF. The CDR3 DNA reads TGCAGTGCTAGGACTAGTGGGACCCAGTACTTC.

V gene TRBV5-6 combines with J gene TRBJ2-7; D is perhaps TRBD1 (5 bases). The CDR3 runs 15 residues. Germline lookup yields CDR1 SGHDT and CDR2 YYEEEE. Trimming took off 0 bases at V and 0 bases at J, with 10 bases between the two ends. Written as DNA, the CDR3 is TGTGCCAGCAGCTTGGAAGGGGTCGGCTCCTACGAGCAGTACTTC. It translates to CASSLEGVGSYEQYF.

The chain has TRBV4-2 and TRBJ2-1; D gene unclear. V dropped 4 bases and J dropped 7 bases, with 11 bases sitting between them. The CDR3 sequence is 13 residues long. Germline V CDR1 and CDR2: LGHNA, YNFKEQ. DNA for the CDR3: TGTGCCAGCAGCCTCAGGTCTGCGAATGAGCAGTTCTTC. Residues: CASSLRSANEQFF.

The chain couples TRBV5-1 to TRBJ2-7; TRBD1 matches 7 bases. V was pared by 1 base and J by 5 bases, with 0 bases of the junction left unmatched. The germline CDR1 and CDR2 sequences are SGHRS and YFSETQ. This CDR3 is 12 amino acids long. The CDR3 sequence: CASSLTGDEQYF. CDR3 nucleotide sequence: TGCGCCAGCAGCTTGACAGGGGACGAGCAGTACTTC.

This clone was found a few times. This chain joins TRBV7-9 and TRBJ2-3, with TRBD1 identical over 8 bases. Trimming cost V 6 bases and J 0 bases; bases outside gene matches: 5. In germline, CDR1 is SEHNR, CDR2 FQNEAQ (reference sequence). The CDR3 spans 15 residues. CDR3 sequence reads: CASSSRDRSTDTQYF. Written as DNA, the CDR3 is TGTGCCAGCAGTTCCCGGGACAGGAGCACAGATACGCAGTATTTT.

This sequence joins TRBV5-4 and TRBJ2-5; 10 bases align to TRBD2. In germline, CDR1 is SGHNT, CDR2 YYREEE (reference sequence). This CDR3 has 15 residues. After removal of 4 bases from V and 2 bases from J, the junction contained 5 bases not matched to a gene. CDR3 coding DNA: TGTGCCAGCAGCACCACTAGCGGGACTCAAGAGACCCAGTACTTC. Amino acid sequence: CASSTTSGTQETQYF.

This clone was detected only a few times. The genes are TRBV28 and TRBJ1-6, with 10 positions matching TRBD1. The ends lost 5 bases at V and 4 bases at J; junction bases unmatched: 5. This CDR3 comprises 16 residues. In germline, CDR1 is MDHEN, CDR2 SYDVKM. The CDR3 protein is CASSPGTGAYNSPLHF. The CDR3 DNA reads TGTGCCAGCAGTCCCGGGACAGGGGCATATAATTCACCCCTCCACTTT. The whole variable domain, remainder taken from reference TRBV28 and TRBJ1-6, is DVKVTQSSRYLVKRTGEKVFLECVQDMDHENMFWYRQDPGLGLRLIYFSYDVKMKEKGDIPEGYSVSREKKERFSLILESASTNQTSMYLCASSPGTGAYNSPLHFGNGTRLTVT.

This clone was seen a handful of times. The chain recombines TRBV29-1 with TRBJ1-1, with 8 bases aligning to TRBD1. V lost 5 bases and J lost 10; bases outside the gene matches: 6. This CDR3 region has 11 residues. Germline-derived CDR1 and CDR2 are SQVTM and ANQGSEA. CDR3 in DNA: TGCAGCGTTTCAACAGGGGGGAGAGCTTTCTTT. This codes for CSVSTGGRAFF. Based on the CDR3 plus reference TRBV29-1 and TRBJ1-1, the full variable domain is SAVISQKPSRDICQRGTSLTIQCQVDSQVTMMFWYRQQPGQSLTLIATANQGSEATYESGFVIDKFPISRPNLTFSTLTVSNMSPEDSSIYLCSVSTGGRAFFGQGTRLTVV.

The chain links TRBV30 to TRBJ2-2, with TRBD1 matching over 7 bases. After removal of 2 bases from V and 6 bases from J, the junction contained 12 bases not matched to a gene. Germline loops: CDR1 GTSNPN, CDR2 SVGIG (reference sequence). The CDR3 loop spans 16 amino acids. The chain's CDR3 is CAWSKTGLARAGELFF. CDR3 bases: TGTGCCTGGAGTAAGACAGGGCTGGCGAGGGCCGGGGAGCTGTTTTTT.

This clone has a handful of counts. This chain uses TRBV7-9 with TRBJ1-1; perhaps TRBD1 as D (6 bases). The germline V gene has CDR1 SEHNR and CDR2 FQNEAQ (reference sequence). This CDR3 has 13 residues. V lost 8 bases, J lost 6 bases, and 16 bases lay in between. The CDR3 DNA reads TGTGCCAGCGCCTTACAGGGAAGGGCTGAAGCTTTCTTT. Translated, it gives CASALQGRAEAFF. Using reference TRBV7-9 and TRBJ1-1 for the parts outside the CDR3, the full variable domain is DTGVSQNPRHKITKRGQNVTFRCDPISEHNRLYWYRQTLGQGPEFLTYFQNEAQLEKSRLLSDRFSAERPKGSFSTLEIQRTEQGDSAMYLCASALQGRAEAFFGQGTRLTVV.

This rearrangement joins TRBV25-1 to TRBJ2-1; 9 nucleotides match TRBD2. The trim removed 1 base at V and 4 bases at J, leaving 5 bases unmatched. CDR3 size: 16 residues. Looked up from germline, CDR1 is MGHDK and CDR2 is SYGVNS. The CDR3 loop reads CASSEFVLAGYNEQFF. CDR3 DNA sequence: TGTGCCAGCAGTGAATTCGTCCTAGCGGGGTACAATGAGCAGTTCTTC.

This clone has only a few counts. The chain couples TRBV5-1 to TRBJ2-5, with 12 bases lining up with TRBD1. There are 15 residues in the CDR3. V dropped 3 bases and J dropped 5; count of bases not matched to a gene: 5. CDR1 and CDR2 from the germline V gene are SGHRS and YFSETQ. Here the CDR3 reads CASSSGQGAGETQYF. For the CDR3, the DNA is TGCGCCAGCAGCTCGGGACAGGGGGCCGGGGAGACCCAGTACTTC.

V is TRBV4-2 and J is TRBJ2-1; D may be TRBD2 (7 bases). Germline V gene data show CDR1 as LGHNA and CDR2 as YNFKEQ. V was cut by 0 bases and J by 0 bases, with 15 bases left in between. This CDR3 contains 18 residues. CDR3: CASSQERGLASSYNEQFF. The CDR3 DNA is TGTGCCAGCAGCCAAGAGCGGGGGCTAGCGAGCTCCTACAATGAGCAGTTCTTC.

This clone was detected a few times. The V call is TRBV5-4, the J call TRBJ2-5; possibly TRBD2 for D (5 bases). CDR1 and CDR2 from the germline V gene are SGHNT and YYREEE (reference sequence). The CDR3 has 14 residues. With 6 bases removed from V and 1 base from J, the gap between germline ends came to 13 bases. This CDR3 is CASKRPGSQETQYF. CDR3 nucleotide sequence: TGTGCCAGCAAAAGACCGGGGTCCCAAGAGACCCAGTACTTC.

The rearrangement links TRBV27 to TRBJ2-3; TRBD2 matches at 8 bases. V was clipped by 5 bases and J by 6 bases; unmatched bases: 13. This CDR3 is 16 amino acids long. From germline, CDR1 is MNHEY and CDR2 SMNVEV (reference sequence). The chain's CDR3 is CASSPLGGGKLDTQYF. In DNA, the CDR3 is TGTGCCAGCAGTCCCCTCGGGGGGGGGAAATTGGATACGCAGTATTTT.

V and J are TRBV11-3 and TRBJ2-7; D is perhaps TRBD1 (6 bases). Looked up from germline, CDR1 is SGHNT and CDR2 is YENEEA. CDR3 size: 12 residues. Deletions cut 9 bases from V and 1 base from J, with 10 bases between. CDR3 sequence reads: CASADRSYEQYF. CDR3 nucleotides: TGTGCCAGTGCTGACAGGTCCTACGAGCAGTACTTC.

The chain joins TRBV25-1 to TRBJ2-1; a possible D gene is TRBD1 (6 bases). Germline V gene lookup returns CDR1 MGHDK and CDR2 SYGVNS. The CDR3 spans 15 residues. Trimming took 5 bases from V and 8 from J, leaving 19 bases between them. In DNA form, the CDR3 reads TGTGCCAGCAGTTCCAGGGGAGACCTCGGCTATGAGCAGTTCTTC. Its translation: CASSSRGDLGYEQFF. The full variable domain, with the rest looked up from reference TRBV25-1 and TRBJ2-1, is EADIYQTPRYLVIGTGKKITLECSQTMGHDKMYWYQQDPGMELHLIHYSYGVNSTEKGDLSSESTVSRIRTEHFPLTLESARPSHTSQYLCASSSRGDLGYEQFFGPGTRLTVL.

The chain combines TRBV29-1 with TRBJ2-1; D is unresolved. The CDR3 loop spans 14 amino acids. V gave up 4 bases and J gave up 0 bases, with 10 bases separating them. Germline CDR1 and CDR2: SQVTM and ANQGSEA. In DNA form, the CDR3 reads TGCAGCGTTGGAGTCACGCACTCCTACAATGAGCAGTTCTTC. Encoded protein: CSVGVTHSYNEQFF.

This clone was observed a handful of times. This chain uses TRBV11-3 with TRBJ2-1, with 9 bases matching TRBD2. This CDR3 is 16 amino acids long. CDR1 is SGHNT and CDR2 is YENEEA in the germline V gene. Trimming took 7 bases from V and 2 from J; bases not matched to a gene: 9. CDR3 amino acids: CASTQIGTSPYNEQFF. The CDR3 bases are TGTGCCAGCACCCAGATCGGGACTAGCCCCTACAATGAGCAGTTCTTC.

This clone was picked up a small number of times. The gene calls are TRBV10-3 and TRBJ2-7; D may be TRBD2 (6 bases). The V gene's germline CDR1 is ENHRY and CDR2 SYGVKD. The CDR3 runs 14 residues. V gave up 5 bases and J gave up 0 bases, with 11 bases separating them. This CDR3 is CAISQRASSYEQYF. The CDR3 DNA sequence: TGTGCCATCAGTCAGCGGGCCAGCTCCTACGAGCAGTACTTC.

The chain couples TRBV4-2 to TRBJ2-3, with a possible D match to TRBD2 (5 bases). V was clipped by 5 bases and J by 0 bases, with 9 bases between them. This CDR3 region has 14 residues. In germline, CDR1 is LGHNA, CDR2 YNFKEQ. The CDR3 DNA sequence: TGTGCCAGCAGCTTGGAGCGGAGCACAGATACGCAGTATTTT. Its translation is CASSLERSTDTQYF.